This TCR beta chain came from a study of blood T cell repertoires in COVID-19. Across the study: The samples span acute and convalescent COVID-19 from the United States, Italy and Spain. The analysed material was cDNA or gDNA that came from T cells, B-cell-depleted T cells, or PBMCs.

The CDR3 is 15 residues long. Trimming cost V 7 bases and J 8 bases; bases outside gene matches: 8. Germline V gene data show CDR1 as MNHEY and CDR2 as SMNVEV (reference sequence). Authors' analysis steps: Reference gene primer amplification in the assay estimated nucleated cell counts. The assay was immunoSEQ multiplex PCR, and TCRdb's table has in-frame clones only and misses some. D and trimming were read from the DNA, whereas the V and J calls and clone size are those reported in that table. This table has roughly 230,000 clones, 70% to 90% appearing once. The chain couples TRBV27 to TRBJ2-1, with 13 bases lining up with TRBD2. Specimen: peripheral blood. This clonotype was sampled from a man between 35 and 55 years old with acute or convalescent COVID-19. In nucleotides, the CDR3 is TGTGCCAGCAAAGTACTAGCGGGGGGGCCGCATGAGCAGTTCTTC. It translates to CASKVLAGGPHEQFF.